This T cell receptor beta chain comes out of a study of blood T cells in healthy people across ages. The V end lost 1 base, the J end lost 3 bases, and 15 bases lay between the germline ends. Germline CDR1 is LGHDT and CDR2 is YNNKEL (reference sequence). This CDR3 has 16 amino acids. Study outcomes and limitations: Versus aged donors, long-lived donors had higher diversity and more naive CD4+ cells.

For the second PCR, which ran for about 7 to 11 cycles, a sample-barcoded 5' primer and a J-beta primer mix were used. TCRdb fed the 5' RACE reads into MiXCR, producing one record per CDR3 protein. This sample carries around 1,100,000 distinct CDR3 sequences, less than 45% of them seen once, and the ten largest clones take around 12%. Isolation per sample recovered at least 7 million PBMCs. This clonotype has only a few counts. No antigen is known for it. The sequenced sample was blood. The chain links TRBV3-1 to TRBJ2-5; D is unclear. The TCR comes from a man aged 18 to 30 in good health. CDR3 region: CASSQGQPGLKETQYF. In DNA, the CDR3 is TGTGCCAGCAGCCAAGGACAACCCGGGCTAAAAGAGACCCAGTACTTC.